A selection of T cell receptor beta chains follows, all from one sample in a study of beta chain features in type 1 diabetes. Clones were sequenced by immunoSEQ multiplex PCR, and TCRdb holds only the in-frame ones, with some missing. Among 300,000 to 350,000 clones listed, approximately 14% were seen once. Sequencing input: central memory CD4+ T cells from blood. These receptors were collected from a man younger than 45 in good health. Each CDR3 is given with its conserved first and last residue. Fields, in order: CDR3 length, V gene, J gene, CDR3 protein.

len: 19
v_gene: TRBV4-1
j_gene: TRBJ2-7
CDR3aa: CASSQERSGRSALPYEQYF

len: 14
v_gene: TRBV5-4
j_gene: TRBJ2-2
CDR3aa: CASSSYTNTGELFF

len: 14
v_gene: TRBV7-9
j_gene: TRBJ1-1
CDR3aa: CASSQGQRFLEAFF

len: 16
v_gene: TRBV6-1
j_gene: TRBJ2-3
CDR3aa: CASSKGIGLSTDTQYF

len: 14
v_gene: TRBV4-3
j_gene: TRBJ2-1
CDR3aa: CASSQASGMFEQFF

len: 16
v_gene: TRBV19
j_gene: TRBJ2-1
CDR3aa: CASSNPGDGRRHEQFF

len: 16
v_gene: TRBV19
j_gene: TRBJ2-3
CDR3aa: CASSISRTGVTDTQYF

len: 13
v_gene: TRBV4-1
j_gene: TRBJ2-1
CDR3aa: CASSHGTYNEQFF

len: 15
v_gene: TRBV5-4
j_gene: TRBJ1-5
CDR3aa: CASSPGPAEHQPQHF

len: 13
v_gene: TRBV29-1
j_gene: TRBJ2-3
CDR3aa: CSAPDRFADTQYF

len: 15
v_gene: TRBV11-2
j_gene: TRBJ2-1
CDR3aa: CASSWIAGGLNEQFF

len: 14
v_gene: TRBV2
j_gene: TRBJ2-2
CDR3aa: CASSVGSQTGELFF

len: 15
v_gene: TRBV7-2
j_gene: TRBJ2-5
CDR3aa: CASSLSQGIQETQYF

len: 13
v_gene: TRBV9
j_gene: TRBJ1-1
CDR3aa: CASSTEGGPEAFF

len: 12
v_gene: TRBV5-6
j_gene: TRBJ2-1
CDR3aa: CASSLPDGEQFF

len: 12
v_gene: TRBV9
j_gene: TRBJ1-6
CDR3aa: CASSVGHSPLHF

len: 14
v_gene: TRBV14
j_gene: TRBJ2-1
CDR3aa: CASSSKTRYNEQFF

len: 15
v_gene: TRBV9
j_gene: TRBJ2-3
CDR3aa: CASSPQARGADTQYF

len: 16
v_gene: TRBV11-1
j_gene: TRBJ2-1
CDR3aa: CATTTGAYSSYNEQFF

len: 13
v_gene: TRBV30
j_gene: TRBJ2-5
CDR3aa: CAWNMGPEETQYF

len: 14
v_gene: TRBV5-1
j_gene: TRBJ1-2
CDR3aa: CASSPMISDYGYTF

len: 13
v_gene: TRBV7-9
j_gene: TRBJ1-6
CDR3aa: CASSLEGNSPLHF

len: 14
v_gene: TRBV5-4
j_gene: TRBJ2-5
CDR3aa: CASSLTGGGETQYF

len: 13
v_gene: TRBV21-1
j_gene: TRBJ1-3
CDR3aa: CASSKERKNTIYF

len: 12
v_gene: TRBV25-1
j_gene: TRBJ1-3
CDR3aa: CASSPQSNTIYF

len: 15
v_gene: TRBV2
j_gene: TRBJ2-1
CDR3aa: CASSVRGGSYNEQFF

len: 13
v_gene: TRBV4-3
j_gene: TRBJ2-3
CDR3aa: CASSHQITDTQYF

len: 13
v_gene: TRBV7-9
j_gene: TRBJ1-2
CDR3aa: CASSLARDYGYTF

len: 14
v_gene: TRBV6-5
j_gene: TRBJ1-2
CDR3aa: CASRPPGQIYGYTF

len: 14
v_gene: TRBV5-6
j_gene: TRBJ2-7
CDR3aa: CASSLRMGVGEQYF

len: 15
v_gene: TRBV7-9
j_gene: TRBJ2-2
CDR3aa: CASSLGTQGSGELFF

len: 14
v_gene: TRBV6-1
j_gene: TRBJ2-1
CDR3aa: CASRTGTSYPEQFF

len: 15
v_gene: TRBV7-2
j_gene: TRBJ1-5
CDR3aa: CASNREQGPRQPQHF

len: 13
v_gene: TRBV7-9
j_gene: TRBJ2-5
CDR3aa: CASSTDRGETQYF

len: 14
v_gene: TRBV7-2
j_gene: TRBJ2-5
CDR3aa: CASSLRPSGGKWYF

len: 20
v_gene: TRBV5-1
j_gene: TRBJ2-2
CDR3aa: CASSWGLITSGEINTGELFF

len: 15
v_gene: TRBV5-1
j_gene: TRBJ2-5
CDR3aa: CASTSRTGGGETQYF